A single sample is the source of the 30 T cell receptor beta chains below, sequenced in a study of T cell responses to AZD1222 COVID-19 vaccine. TCRdb's table, derived via immunoSEQ multiplex PCR, lists solely in-frame clones and lacks some. The top ten hold about 4% of the sample, which has 140,000 to 150,000 clones, 82% seen once. The specimen was peripheral blood, collected on day 0 of MenACWY control vaccination. The receptors derive from an adult in good health.

This chain joins TRBV28 and TRBJ1-4, with 7 bases lining up with TRBD1. The CDR3 contains 15 residues. V shed 2 bases and J 7 bases; nucleotides not matched to a gene: 7. Germline CDR1 reads MDHEN; CDR2 reads SYDVKM. CDR3 sequence reads: CASSLPRQGGEKLFF. In DNA, the CDR3 is TGTGCCAGCAGTTTACCCCGACAGGGAGGTGAAAAACTGTTTTTT.

The gene calls are TRBV4-1 and TRBJ2-1, with D unclear. The CDR3 loop spans 15 amino acids. CDR1 is MGHRA and CDR2 is YSYEKL in the germline V gene. V was trimmed by 1 base and J by 7 bases, leaving 14 bases between them. CDR3 in DNA: TGCGCCAGCAGCCAAGTGAAGTATCTGGTTAATGAGCAGTTCTTC. It is translated as CASSQVKYLVNEQFF.

The chain employs TRBV6-5 and TRBJ2-3; D may correspond to TRBD1 or TRBD2 (5 bases each). With 3 bases removed from V and 0 bases from J, the gap between germline ends came to 13 bases. Germline CDR1 reads MNHEY; CDR2 reads SVGAGI. This CDR3 is built from 16 residues. The CDR3 is CASSYAGSPSTDTQYF. The CDR3 nucleotides read TGTGCCAGCAGTTATGCAGGGAGCCCTAGCACAGATACGCAGTATTTT.

In this sample, this clone turned up a few times. V gene TRBV30 combines with J gene TRBJ2-1; 12 bases agree with TRBD2. With 1 base clipped from V and 0 bases from J, the junction kept 7 bases outside the gene matches. In germline, CDR1 is GTSNPN, CDR2 SVGIG (reference sequence). This CDR3 has 18 amino acids. CDR3 loop: CAWSGRLAGASSYNEQFF. In nucleotides, the CDR3 is TGTGCCTGGAGTGGGAGACTAGCGGGGGCCAGCTCCTACAATGAGCAGTTCTTC.

The chain links TRBV11-2 to TRBJ2-5, with unresolved D. Trimming took off 0 bases at V and 6 bases at J, with 8 bases between the two ends. This CDR3 is 13 amino acids long. Germline V gene data show CDR1 as SGHAT and CDR2 as FQNNGV. The CDR3 reads CASSLDVKQTQYF. The CDR3 nucleotides read TGTGCCAGCAGCTTAGACGTCAAGCAGACCCAGTACTTC.

This clone was picked up a small number of times. The chain links TRBV6-5 to TRBJ2-5, with TRBD2 matching 8 bases. The CDR3 runs to 15 residues. Germline values: CDR1 MNHEY, CDR2 SVGAGI. The junction had 7 bases not matched to a gene; V was cut back by 4 bases and J by 3 bases. The CDR3 loop reads CASSSVSGGKETQYF. The CDR3, as DNA: TGTGCCAGCAGTTCGGTCAGCGGGGGTAAAGAGACCCAGTACTTC.

The chain couples TRBV3-1 (or the pseudogene TRBV3-2) to TRBJ1-3; D may be TRBD1 (5 bases). This CDR3 is built from 16 residues. Germline CDR1 is LGHDT and CDR2 is YNNKEL (reference sequence). V was pared by 3 bases and J by 2 bases, with 14 bases between. CDR3 sequence: CASSQGLRQAGNTIYF. DNA of the CDR3: TGTGCCAGCAGCCAGGGACTCCGCCAGGCTGGAAACACCATATATTTT.

The chain links TRBV7-6 to TRBJ1-1, with 9 bases matching TRBD1. Germline-derived CDR1 and CDR2 are SGHVS and FNYEAQ. Trimming removed 3 bases from V and 3 bases from J; junction bases left unmatched: 2. The CDR3 contains 14 residues. CDR3 nucleotides: TGTGCCAGCAGCTTGGGGGACAGGGACACTGAAGCTTTCTTT. Its protein is CASSLGDRDTEAFF.

The rearrangement uses TRBV6-1 and TRBJ1-1; D gene unclear. The CDR3 spans 12 residues. V gave up 3 bases and J gave up 10 bases, with 12 bases separating them. CDR1 and CDR2 from the germline V gene are MNHNS and SASEGT. The CDR3 DNA follows: TGTGCCAGCAGTGAGAGGGTCGGCGGAGCTTTCTTT. Translation: CASSERVGGAFF.

This clone was counted once. The CDR3 coding sequence is TGTGCCAGCAGCTTAGCCGGGGTTCGCACAGATACGCAGTATTTT. It yields the protein CASSLAGVRTDTQYF. The genes are TRBV7-9 and TRBJ2-3, with a possible D match to TRBD2 (5 bases). Trimming cost V 0 bases and J 1 base, with 8 bases left between them. The germline CDR1 and CDR2 sequences are SEHNR and FQNEAQ (reference sequence). The CDR3 is 15 amino acids.

This clone was found once. The J gene is TRBJ2-1, the V gene TRBV11-3; no reliable D call. V was pared by 0 bases and J by 12 bases, with 3 bases between. CDR3 length: 10 amino acids. Germline V gene sequence: CDR1 SGHNT, CDR2 YENEEA. The CDR3 spells CASSLDPQFF. CDR3 bases: TGTGCCAGCAGCTTAGATCCGCAGTTCTTC.

This chain joins TRBV19 and TRBJ2-2, with TRBD2 as a possible D gene (5 bases). There are 16 residues in the CDR3. V was shortened by 4 bases and J by 0 bases, with 12 bases between the two germline ends. The germline CDR1 and CDR2 sequences are LNHDA and SQIVND (reference sequence). In DNA form, the CDR3 reads TGTGCCAGTAGTAACGCCCGGGGAGCGAACACCGGGGAGCTGTTTTTT. Translating it yields CASSNARGANTGELFF.

CDR3 DNA: TGTGCCACCAGTGACTCCTACCTGGGTACGCAGTATTTT. Translating it yields CATSDSYLGTQYF. This chain joins TRBV24-1 and TRBJ2-3; D is ambiguous. The CDR3 is 13 residues long. Per the germline V gene, CDR1 is KGHDR and CDR2 is SFDVKD. V lost 4 bases and J lost 8, with 12 bases in between.

The gene calls are TRBV2 and TRBJ1-3; maybe TRBD1 (6 bases). The V gene's germline CDR1 is SNHLY and CDR2 FYNNEI. V was cut by 5 bases and J by 0 bases, with 17 bases left in between. CDR3 length: 17 amino acids. The CDR3, as DNA: TGTGCCAGCAGTCGCCTTTCCAGGGGAATCTCTGGAAACACCATATATTTT. It specifies CASSRLSRGISGNTIYF.

In its sample, this clone was seen once. The rearrangement uses TRBV27 and TRBJ1-2; D might be TRBD1 (5 bases). This CDR3 has 13 amino acids. CDR1 is MNHEY and CDR2 is SMNVEV in the germline V gene (reference sequence). Trimming stripped 2 bases from V and 8 bases from J, with 12 bases between. Here the CDR3 reads CASSLAGTKGYTF. The CDR3 bases are TGTGCCAGCAGTTTAGCAGGGACCAAAGGCTACACCTTC.

J is TRBJ1-3 and V is TRBV2; D is uncertain. The CDR3 runs to 14 residues. Per the germline V gene, CDR1 is SNHLY and CDR2 is FYNNEI. V dropped 6 bases and J dropped 3 bases, with 12 bases sitting between them. CDR3 sequence reads: CASRTDGGGNTIYF. The CDR3 nucleotides are TGTGCCAGCAGGACTGACGGAGGTGGAAACACCATATATTTT.

The CDR3 sequence: CASSYGVTAQYF. CDR3 nucleotide sequence: TGTGCCAGCAGTTACGGGGTAACGGCGCAGTATTTT. V and J are TRBV28 and TRBJ2-3; the D gene is possibly TRBD2 (5 bases). The germline V and J ends were trimmed by 4 bases and 10 bases, with 12 bases remaining between them. Germline V CDR1 and CDR2: MDHEN, SYDVKM. This CDR3 has 12 amino acids.

This clone was detected once. This chain links TRBV19 with TRBJ2-7; TRBD1 matches at 9 bases. Germline V CDR1 and CDR2: LNHDA, SQIVND (reference sequence). V was clipped by 4 bases and J by 7 bases; unmatched bases: 8. The CDR3 is 14 residues long. The DNA of the CDR3 is TGTGCCAGTAGTAAGGACAGGGGTGTTATGGAGCAGTACTTC. This gives the protein CASSKDRGVMEQYF.

CDR3 residues: CASNLEAGRSTEAFF. DNA for the CDR3: TGTGCCAGTAATCTAGAGGCAGGGCGGAGCACTGAAGCTTTCTTT. The chain carries TRBV19 and TRBJ1-1, with a possible D match to TRBD1 (5 bases). The CDR3 totals 15 residues. Trimming cost V 7 bases and J 4 bases, with 19 bases left between them. Germline lookup yields CDR1 LNHDA and CDR2 SQIVND (reference sequence). Complete variable domain (other parts from reference TRBV19 and TRBJ1-1): DGGITQSPKYLFRKEGQNVTLSCEQNLNHDAMYWYRQDPGQGLRLIYYSQIVNDFQKGDIAEGYSVSREKKESFPLTVTSAQKNPTAFYLCASNLEAGRSTEAFFGQGTRLTVV.

This rearrangement joins TRBV18 to TRBJ1-1; D is possibly TRBD1 (5 bases). CDR1 is KGHSH and CDR2 is LQKENI in the germline V gene. The CDR3 is made up of 14 amino acids. V lost 3 bases, J lost 2 bases, and 10 bases lay in between. This chain's CDR3 is CASSPLGGNTEAFF. In DNA, the CDR3 is TGTGCCAGCTCACCGCTCGGGGGTAACACTGAAGCTTTCTTT.

The chain is built from TRBV5-4 and TRBJ1-2, with 7 bases matching TRBD1. This CDR3 has 14 residues. Trimming removed 0 bases from V and 3 bases from J; junction bases left unmatched: 2. Germline CDR1 SGHNT, CDR2 YYREEE (reference sequence). CDR3 bases: TGTGCCAGCAGCTTGGGGGACAGCTACTATGGCTACACCTTC. Amino acids: CASSLGDSYYGYTF.

This CDR3 is CASSFRGGGSSYNEQFF. In DNA, the CDR3 is TGTGCCAGCAGCTTTCGTGGCGGGGGAAGCTCCTACAATGAGCAGTTCTTC. This sequence joins TRBV7-9 and TRBJ2-1; 7 nucleotides agree with TRBD2. V lost 3 bases to trimming and J lost 0 bases; unmatched junction nucleotides: 8. The CDR3 loop spans 17 amino acids. CDR1 and CDR2 from the germline V gene are SEHNR and FQNEAQ (reference sequence).

The rearrangement uses TRBV2 and TRBJ2-1, with unresolved D. There are 15 residues in the CDR3. CDR1 and CDR2 from the germline V gene are SNHLY and FYNNEI. V was pared by 0 bases and J by 6 bases, with 12 bases between. The CDR3, as DNA: TGTGCCAGCAGTGAAGCTCAAATAGGGCTCAATGAGCAGTTCTTC. Amino acids: CASSEAQIGLNEQFF.

This chain connects TRBV5-4 to TRBJ1-1, with 10 bases identical to TRBD1. This CDR3 contains 15 residues. The germline V gene encodes CDR1 SGHNT and CDR2 YYREEE (reference sequence). The V and J ends lost 2 bases and 4 bases, in that order; junction bases with no gene match: 5. CDR3 DNA: TGTGCCAGCAGCTTTTACCGGGACAGGGGCACTGAAGCTTTCTTT. It translates to CASSFYRDRGTEAFF.

This clone was observed many times. The chain combines TRBV10-3 with TRBJ2-6; no clear D gene. Looked up from germline, CDR1 is ENHRY and CDR2 is SYGVKD. V was shortened by 0 bases and J by 0 bases, with 6 bases between the two germline ends. CDR3 length: 16 amino acids. The CDR3 loop reads CAISESMGSGANVLTF. The CDR3 DNA sequence: TGTGCCATCAGTGAGTCTATGGGCTCTGGGGCCAACGTCCTGACTTTC.

This clone came up once. This chain joins TRBV10-3 and TRBJ1-5; no definite D call. With 2 bases removed from V and 7 bases from J, the gap between germline ends came to 6 bases. The CDR3 has 12 amino acids. The germline CDR1 and CDR2 sequences are ENHRY and SYGVKD. For the CDR3, the DNA is TGTGCCATCAGTGAGGGGGTCCAGCCCCAGCATTTT. Translating gives CAISEGVQPQHF.

The chain combines TRBV3-1 (or the pseudogene TRBV3-2) with TRBJ2-2; D might be TRBD1 or TRBD2, each matching 5 bases. Deletions cut 4 bases from V and 5 bases from J, with 5 bases between. The CDR3 is 12 amino acids. Per the germline V gene, CDR1 is LGHDT and CDR2 is YNNKEL (reference sequence). The CDR3 protein is CASSRGTGELFF. The DNA for the CDR3 is TGTGCCAGCAGCCGGGGGACCGGGGAGCTGTTTTTT.

This chain links TRBV5-1 with TRBJ2-5, with a possible D match to TRBD1 (6 bases). CDR3 length: 14 amino acids. From germline, CDR1 is SGHRS and CDR2 YFSETQ. V shed 4 bases and J shed 3 bases, with 13 bases lying between them. In DNA form, the CDR3 reads TGCGCCAGCAGCCCGCGGACAGAAAAAGAGACCCAGTACTTC. As protein: CASSPRTEKETQYF.

The rearrangement links TRBV5-3 to TRBJ2-7; the D is unclear. TRBV5-3 is marked as an open reading frame, function uncertain. The CDR3 sequence is 15 residues long. Trimming took 0 bases from V and 1 from J, leaving 11 bases between them. The chain's CDR3 is CARSLGGDRSYEQYF. As DNA, the CDR3 is TGTGCCAGAAGCTTGGGCGGCGACCGGTCCTACGAGCAGTACTTC.

This rearrangement joins TRBV14 to TRBJ1-1; possible D gene TRBD1, 5 bases. The CDR3 runs 15 residues. V lost 4 bases to trimming and J lost 6 bases, with 18 bases between them. Germline V gene sequence: CDR1 SGHDN, CDR2 FVKESK. Written as DNA, the CDR3 is TGTGCCAGCAGCCGCAGGGAGGTTCCTGGCGCTGAAGCTTTCTTT. Protein product: CASSRREVPGAEAFF. The full variable domain, completed using reference TRBV14 and TRBJ1-1, is EAGVTQFPSHSVIEKGQTVTLRCDPISGHDNLYWYRRVMGKEIKFLLHFVKESKQDESGMPNNRFLAERTGGTYSTLKVQPAELEDSGVYFCASSRREVPGAEAFFGQGTRLTVV.